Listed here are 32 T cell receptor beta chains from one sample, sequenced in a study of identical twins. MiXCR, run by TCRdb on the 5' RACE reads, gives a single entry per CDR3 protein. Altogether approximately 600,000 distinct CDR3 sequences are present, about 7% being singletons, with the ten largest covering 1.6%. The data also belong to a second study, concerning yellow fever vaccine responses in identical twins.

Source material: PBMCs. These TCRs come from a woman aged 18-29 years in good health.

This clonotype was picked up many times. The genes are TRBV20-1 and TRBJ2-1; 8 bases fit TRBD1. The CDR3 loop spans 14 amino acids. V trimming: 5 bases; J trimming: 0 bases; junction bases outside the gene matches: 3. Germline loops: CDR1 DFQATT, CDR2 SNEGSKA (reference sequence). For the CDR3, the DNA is TGCAGTGCTCAGGGGGCGAGCTCCTACAATGAGCAGTTCTTC. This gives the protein CSAQGASSYNEQFF.

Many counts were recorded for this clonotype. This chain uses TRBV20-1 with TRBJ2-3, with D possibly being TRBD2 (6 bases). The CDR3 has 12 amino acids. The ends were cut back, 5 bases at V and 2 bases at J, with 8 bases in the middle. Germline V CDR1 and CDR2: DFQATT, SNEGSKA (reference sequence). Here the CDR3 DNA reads TGCAGTGCTTGGCGGGACACAGATACGCAGTATTTT. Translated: CSAWRDTDTQYF.

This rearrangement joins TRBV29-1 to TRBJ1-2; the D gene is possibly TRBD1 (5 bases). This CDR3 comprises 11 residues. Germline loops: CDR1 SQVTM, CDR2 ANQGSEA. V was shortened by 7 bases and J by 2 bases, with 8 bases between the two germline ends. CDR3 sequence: CSAGDNYGYTF. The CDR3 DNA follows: TGCAGCGCCGGGGACAACTATGGCTACACCTTC.

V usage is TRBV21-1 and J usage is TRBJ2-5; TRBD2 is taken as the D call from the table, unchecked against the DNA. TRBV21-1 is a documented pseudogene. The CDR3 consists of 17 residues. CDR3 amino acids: CASSLRTKSRAQETQYF. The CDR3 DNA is TGTGCCAGCAGCCTTCGAACTAAGTCCAGGGCCCAAGAGACCCAGTACTTC.

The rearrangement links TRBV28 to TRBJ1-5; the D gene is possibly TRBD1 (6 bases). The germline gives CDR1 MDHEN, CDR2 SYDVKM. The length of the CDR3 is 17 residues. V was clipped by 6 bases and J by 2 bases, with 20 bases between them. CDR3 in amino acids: CASSPLWGAPGNQPQHF. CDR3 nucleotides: TGTGCCAGCAGCCCACTCTGGGGGGCGCCGGGCAATCAGCCCCAGCATTTT.

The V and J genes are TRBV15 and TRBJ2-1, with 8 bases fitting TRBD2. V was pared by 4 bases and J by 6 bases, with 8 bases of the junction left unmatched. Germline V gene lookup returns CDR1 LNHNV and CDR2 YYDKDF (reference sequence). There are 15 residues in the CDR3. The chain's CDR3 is CATSMGTRYFNEQFF. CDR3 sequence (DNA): TGTGCCACCAGCATGGGGACTAGATACTTCAATGAGCAGTTCTTC.

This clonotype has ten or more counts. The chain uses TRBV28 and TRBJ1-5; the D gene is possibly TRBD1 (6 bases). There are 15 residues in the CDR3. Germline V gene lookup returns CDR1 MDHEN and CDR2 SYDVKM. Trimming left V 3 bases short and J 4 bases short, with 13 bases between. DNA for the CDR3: TGTGCCAGCAGTTTGGCGGGACAACGGAATCAGCCCCAGCATTTT. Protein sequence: CASSLAGQRNQPQHF. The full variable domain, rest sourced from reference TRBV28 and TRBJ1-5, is DVKVTQSSRYLVKRTGEKVFLECVQDMDHENMFWYRQDPGLGLRLIYFSYDVKMKEKGDIPEGYSVSREKKERFSLILESASTNQTSMYLCASSLAGQRNQPQHFGDGTRLSIL.

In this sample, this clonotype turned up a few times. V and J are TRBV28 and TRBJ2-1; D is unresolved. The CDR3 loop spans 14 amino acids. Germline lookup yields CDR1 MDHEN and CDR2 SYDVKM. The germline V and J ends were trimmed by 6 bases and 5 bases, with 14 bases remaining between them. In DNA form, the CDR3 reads TGTGCCAGCAGGAAGACACGCCTGGACAATGAGCAGTTCTTC. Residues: CASRKTRLDNEQFF.

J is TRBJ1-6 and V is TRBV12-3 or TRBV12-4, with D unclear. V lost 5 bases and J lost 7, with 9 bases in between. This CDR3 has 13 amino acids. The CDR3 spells CASSLLKNSPLHF. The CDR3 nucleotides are TGTGCCAGCAGTCTCCTAAAAAATTCACCCCTCCACTTT.

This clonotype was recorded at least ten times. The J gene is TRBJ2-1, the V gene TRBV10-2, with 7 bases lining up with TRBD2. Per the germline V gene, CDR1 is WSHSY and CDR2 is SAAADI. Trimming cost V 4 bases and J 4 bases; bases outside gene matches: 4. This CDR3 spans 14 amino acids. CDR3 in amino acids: CASSVSGPYNEQFF. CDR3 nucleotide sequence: TGCGCCAGCAGTGTTAGCGGGCCTTACAATGAGCAGTTCTTC.

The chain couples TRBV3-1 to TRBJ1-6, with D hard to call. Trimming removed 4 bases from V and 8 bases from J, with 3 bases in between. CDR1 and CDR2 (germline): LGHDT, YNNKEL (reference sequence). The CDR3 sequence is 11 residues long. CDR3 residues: CASSRDSPLHF. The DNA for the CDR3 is TGTGCCAGCAGCCGCGATTCACCCCTCCACTTT.

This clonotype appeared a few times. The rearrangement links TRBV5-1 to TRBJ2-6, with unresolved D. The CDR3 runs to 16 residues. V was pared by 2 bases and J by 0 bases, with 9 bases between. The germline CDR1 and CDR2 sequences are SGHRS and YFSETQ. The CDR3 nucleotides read TGCGCCAGCAGCTTCTCCCCGGGCTCTGGGGCCAACGTCCTGACTTTC. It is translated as CASSFSPGSGANVLTF. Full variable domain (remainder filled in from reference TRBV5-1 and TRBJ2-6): KAGVTQTPRYLIKTRGQQVTLSCSPISGHRSVSWYQQTPGQGLQFLFEYFSETQRNKGNFPGRFSGRQFSNSRSEMNVSTLELGDSALYLCASSFSPGSGANVLTFGAGSRLTVL.

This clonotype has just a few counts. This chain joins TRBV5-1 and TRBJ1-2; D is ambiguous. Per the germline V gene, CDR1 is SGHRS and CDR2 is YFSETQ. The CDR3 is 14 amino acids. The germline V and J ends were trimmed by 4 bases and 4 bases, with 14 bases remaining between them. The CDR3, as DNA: TGCGCCAGCAGCAAGGACGTAGGTCCCTATGGCTACACCTTC. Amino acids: CASSKDVGPYGYTF.

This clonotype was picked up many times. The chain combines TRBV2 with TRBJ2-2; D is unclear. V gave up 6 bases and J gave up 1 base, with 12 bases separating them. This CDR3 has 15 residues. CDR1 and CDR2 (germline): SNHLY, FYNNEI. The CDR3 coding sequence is TGTGCCAGCAGCCCCACCCGACAGAACACCGGGGAGCTGTTTTTT. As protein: CASSPTRQNTGELFF.

CDR3 nucleotides: TGTGCCAGTAGTATAGCAACCGGGGAAGCCTCCTACGAGCAGTACTTC. Protein sequence: CASSIATGEASYEQYF. The chain carries TRBV19 and TRBJ2-7; TRBD2 is a possible D gene (5 bases). Trimming stripped 1 base from V and 0 bases from J, with 13 bases between. CDR1 LNHDA and CDR2 SQIVND come from the germline V gene (reference sequence). CDR3 length: 16 residues.

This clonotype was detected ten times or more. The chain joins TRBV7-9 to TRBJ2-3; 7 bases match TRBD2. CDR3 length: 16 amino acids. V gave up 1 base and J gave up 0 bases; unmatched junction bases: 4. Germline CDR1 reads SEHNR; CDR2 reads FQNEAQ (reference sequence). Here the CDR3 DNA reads TGTGCCAGCAGCTTAGGCCTAGCGGCTAGCACAGATACGCAGTATTTT. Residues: CASSLGLAASTDTQYF.

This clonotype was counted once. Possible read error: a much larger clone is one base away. The DNA of the CDR3 is TGTGCCAGCAGGCCGACGGGCCAAGGGAACTACAATGAGCAGCTCTTC. Its protein is CASRPTGQGNYNEQLF. The chain couples TRBV6-2 or TRBV6-3 to TRBJ2-1, with D unresolved. The CDR3 runs 16 residues. Per the germline V gene, CDR1 is MNHEY and CDR2 is SVGEGT.

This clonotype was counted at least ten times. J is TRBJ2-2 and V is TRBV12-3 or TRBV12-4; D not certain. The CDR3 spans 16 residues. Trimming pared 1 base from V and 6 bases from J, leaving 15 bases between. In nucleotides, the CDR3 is TGTGCCAGCAGTTTAGTTTTAGGGCCGAGGCCCGGGGAGCTGTTTTTT. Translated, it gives CASSLVLGPRPGELFF.

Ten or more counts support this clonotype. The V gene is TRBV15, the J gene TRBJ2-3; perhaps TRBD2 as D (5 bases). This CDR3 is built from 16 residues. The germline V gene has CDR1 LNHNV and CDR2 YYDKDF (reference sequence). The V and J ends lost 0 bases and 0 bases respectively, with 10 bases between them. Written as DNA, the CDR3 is TGTGCCACCAGCAGAGATGCGGGTTATAGCACAGATACGCAGTATTTT. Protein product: CATSRDAGYSTDTQYF.

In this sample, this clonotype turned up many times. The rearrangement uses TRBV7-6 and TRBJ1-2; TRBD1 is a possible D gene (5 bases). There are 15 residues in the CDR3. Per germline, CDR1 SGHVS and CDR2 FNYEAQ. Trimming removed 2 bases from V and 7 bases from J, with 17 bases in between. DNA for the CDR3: TGTGCCAGCAGCTTATTACAAGGGGCCATGGGTGGCTACACCTTC. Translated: CASSLLQGAMGGYTF.

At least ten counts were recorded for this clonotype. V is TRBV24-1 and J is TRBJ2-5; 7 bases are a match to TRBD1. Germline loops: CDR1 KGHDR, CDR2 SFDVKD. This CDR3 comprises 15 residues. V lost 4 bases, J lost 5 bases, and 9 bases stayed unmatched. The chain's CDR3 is CATSDATGIGETQYF. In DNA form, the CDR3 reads TGTGCCACCAGTGACGCGACAGGGATCGGGGAGACCCAGTACTTC.

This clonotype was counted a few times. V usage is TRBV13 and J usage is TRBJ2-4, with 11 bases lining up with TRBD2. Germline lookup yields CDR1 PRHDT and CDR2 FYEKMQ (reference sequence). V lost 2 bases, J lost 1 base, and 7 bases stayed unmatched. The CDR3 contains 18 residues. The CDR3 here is CASSLPAGTSGAKNIQYF. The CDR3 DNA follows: TGTGCCAGCAGCTTACCAGCCGGGACTAGCGGTGCCAAAAACATTCAGTACTTC. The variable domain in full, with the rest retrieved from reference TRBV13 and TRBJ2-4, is AAGVIQSPRHLIKEKRETATLKCYPIPRHDTVYWYQQGPGQDPQFLISFYEKMQSDKGSIPDRFSAQQFSDYHSELNMSSLELGDSALYFCASSLPAGTSGAKNIQYFGAGTRLSVL.

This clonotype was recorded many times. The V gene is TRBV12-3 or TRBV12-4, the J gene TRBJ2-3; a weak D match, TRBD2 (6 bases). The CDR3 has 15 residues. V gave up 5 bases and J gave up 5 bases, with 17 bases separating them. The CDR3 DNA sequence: TGTGCCAGCAGTCCGAACCGACTAGGGATAGATACGCAGTATTTT. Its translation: CASSPNRLGIDTQYF.

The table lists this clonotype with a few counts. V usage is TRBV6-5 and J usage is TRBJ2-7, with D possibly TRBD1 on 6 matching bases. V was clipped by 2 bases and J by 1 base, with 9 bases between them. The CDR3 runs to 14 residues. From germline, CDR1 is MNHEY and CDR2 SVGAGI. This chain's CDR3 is CASSYLGQSYEQYV. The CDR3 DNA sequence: TGTGCCAGCAGTTACCTGGGACAATCCTACGAGCAGTACGTC.

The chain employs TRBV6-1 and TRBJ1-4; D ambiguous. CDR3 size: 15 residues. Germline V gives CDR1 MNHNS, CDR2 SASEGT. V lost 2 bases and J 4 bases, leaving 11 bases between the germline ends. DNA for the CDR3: TGTGCCAGCAGTGAACCAAGGGTAATTAATGAAAAACTGTTTTTT. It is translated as CASSEPRVINEKLFF.

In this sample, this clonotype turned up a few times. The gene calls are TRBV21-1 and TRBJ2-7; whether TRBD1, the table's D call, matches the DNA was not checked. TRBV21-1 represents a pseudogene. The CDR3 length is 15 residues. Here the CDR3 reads CASSRPDRGKYEQYF. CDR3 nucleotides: TGTGCCAGCAGCAGACCCGACAGGGGAAAATACGAGCAGTACTTC.

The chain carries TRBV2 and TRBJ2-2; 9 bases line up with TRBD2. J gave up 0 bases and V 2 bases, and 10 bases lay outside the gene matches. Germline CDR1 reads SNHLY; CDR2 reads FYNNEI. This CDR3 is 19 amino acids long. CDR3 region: CASSEILAAGGTNTGELFF. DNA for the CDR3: TGTGCCAGCAGTGAAATCCTGGCAGCGGGGGGCACGAACACCGGGGAGCTGTTTTTT. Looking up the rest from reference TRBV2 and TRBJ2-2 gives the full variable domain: EPEVTQTPSHQVTQMGQEVILRCVPISNHLYFYWYRQILGQKVEFLVSFYNNEISEKSEIFDDQFSVERPDGSNFTLKIRSTKLEDSAMYFCASSEILAAGGTNTGELFFGEGSRLTVL.

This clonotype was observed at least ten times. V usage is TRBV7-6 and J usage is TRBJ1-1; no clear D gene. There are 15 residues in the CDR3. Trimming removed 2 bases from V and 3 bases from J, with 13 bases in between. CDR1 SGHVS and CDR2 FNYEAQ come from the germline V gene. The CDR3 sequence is CASSLPLQDDTEAFF. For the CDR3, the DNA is TGTGCCAGCAGCTTACCGCTGCAGGACGACACTGAAGCTTTCTTT.

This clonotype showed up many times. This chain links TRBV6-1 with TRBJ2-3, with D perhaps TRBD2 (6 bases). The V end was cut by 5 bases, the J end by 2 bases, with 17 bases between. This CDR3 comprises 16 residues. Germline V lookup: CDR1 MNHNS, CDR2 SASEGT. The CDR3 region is CASSPPGLPTTDTQYF. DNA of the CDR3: TGTGCCAGCAGTCCGCCGGGACTCCCTACCACAGATACGCAGTATTTT.

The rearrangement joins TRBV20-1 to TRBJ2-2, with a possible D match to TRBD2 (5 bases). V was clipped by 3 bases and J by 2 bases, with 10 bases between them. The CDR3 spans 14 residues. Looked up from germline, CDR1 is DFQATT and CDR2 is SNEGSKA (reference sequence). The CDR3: CSASGMGNTGELFF. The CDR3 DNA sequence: TGCAGTGCTAGCGGGATGGGAAACACCGGGGAGCTGTTTTTT.

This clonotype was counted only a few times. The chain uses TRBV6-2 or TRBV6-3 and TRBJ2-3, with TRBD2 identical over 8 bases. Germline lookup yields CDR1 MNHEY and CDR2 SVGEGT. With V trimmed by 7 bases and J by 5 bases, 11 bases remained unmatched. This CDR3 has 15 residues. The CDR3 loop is CASTPFQREIDTQYF. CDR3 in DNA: TGTGCCAGCACTCCGTTCCAGCGGGAGATAGATACGCAGTATTTT.

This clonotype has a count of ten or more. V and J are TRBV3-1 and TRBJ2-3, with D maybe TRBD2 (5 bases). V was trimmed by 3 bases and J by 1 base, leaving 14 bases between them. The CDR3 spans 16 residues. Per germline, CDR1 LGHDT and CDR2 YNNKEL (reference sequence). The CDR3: CASSQTKPSGTDTQYF. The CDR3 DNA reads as TGTGCCAGCAGCCAGACTAAACCTTCGGGCACAGATACGCAGTATTTT.